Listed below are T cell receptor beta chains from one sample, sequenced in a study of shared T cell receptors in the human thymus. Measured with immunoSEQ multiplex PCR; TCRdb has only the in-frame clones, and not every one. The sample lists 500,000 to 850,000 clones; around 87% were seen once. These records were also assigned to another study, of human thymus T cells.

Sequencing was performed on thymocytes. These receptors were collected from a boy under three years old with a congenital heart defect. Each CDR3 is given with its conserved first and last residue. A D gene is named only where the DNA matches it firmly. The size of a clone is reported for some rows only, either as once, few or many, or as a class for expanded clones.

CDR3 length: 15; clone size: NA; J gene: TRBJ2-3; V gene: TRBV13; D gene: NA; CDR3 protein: CASSSYRFTTDTQYF; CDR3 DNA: TGTGCCAGCAGCTCTTACAGGTTTACGACAGATACGCAGTATTTT
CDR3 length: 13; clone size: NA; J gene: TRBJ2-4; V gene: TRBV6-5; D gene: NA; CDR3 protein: CASSSGAKNIQYF; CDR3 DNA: TGTGCCAGCAGTTCAGGGGCCAAAAACATTCAGTACTTC
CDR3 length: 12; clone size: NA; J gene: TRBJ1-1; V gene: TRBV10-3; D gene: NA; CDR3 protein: CAPPTVNTEAFF; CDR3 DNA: TGTGCCCCCCCGACAGTGAACACTGAAGCTTTCTTT
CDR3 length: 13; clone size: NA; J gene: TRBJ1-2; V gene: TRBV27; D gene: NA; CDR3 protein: CASGFTGFYGYTF; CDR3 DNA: TGTGCCAGCGGATTCACGGGTTTCTATGGCTACACCTTC
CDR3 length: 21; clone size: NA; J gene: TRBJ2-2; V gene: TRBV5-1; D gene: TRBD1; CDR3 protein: CASSTHPGQGALFTNTGELFF; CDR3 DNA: TGCGCCAGCAGCACGCACCCGGGACAGGGGGCCCTTTTCACCAACACCGGGGAGCTGTTTTTT
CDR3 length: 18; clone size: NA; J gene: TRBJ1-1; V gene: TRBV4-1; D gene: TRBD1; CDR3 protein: CASSLSEGPHRGGTEAFF; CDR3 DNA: TGCGCCAGCAGCCTCTCAGAGGGACCACACAGGGGGGGAACTGAAGCTTTCTTT
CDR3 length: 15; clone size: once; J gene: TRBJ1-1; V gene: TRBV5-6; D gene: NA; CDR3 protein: CASSSRDTENTEAFF; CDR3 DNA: TGTGCCAGCAGCTCCCGGGACACCGAGAACACTGAAGCTTTCTTT
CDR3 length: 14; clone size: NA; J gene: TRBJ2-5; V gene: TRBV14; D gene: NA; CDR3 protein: CASSPGLLQETQYF; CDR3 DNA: TGTGCCAGCAGCCCCGGACTGCTCCAAGAGACCCAGTACTTC
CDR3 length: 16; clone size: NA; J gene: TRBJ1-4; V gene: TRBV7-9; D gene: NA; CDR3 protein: CASSFHREYTNEKLFF; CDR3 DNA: TGTGCCAGCAGCTTCCACAGGGAGTATACTAATGAAAAACTGTTTTTT
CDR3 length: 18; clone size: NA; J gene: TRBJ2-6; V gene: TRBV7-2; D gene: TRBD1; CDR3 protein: CASSPGDRFLSGANVLTF; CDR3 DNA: TGTGCCAGCAGCCCTGGGGACAGGTTCCTCTCTGGGGCCAACGTCCTGACTTTC
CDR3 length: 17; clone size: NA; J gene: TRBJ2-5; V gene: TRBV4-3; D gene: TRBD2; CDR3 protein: CASSQGAGRLYQETQYF; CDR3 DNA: TGCGCCAGCAGCCAAGGAGCGGGGCGTTTGTACCAAGAGACCCAGTACTTC
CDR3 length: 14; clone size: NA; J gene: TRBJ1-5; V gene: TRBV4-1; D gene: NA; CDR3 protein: CASSQGGFNQPQHF; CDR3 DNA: TGCGCCAGCAGCCAAGGCGGATTTAATCAGCCCCAGCATTTT
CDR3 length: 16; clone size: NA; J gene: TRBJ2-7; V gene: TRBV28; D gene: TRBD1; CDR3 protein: CASSQTGTGPSSEQYF; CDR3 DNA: TGTGCCAGCAGTCAGACCGGGACAGGACCTTCTAGCGAGCAGTACTTC
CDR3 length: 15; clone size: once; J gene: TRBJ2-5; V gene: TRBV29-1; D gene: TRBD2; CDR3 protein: CSVDGAGERQETQYF; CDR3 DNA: TGCAGCGTTGATGGGGCGGGGGAGCGGCAAGAGACCCAGTACTTC
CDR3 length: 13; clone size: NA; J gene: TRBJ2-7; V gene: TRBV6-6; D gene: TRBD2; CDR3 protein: CASSKLAGAGQYF; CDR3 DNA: TGTGCCAGCAGTAAACTAGCGGGAGCAGGGCAGTACTTC
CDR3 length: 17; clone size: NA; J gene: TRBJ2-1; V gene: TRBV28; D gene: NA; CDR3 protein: CASSWVGGPNSYNEQFF; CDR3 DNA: TGTGCCAGCAGTTGGGTGGGGGGGCCCAACTCCTACAATGAGCAGTTCTTC
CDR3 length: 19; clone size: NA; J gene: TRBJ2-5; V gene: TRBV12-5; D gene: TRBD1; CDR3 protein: CASGLSPFWGGQGEETQYF; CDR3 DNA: TGTGCTAGTGGTTTGTCCCCCTTTTGGGGAGGACAGGGGGAAGAGACCCAGTACTTC
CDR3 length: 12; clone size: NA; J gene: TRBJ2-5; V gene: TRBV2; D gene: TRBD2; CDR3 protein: CASNGTSRTQYF; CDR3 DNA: TGTGCCAGCAATGGGACTAGCAGGACCCAGTACTTC
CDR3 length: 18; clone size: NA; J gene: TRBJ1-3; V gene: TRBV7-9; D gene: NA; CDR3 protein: CASSQEARTALSGNTIYF; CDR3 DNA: TGTGCCAGCAGCCAGGAGGCTCGGACAGCTCTCTCTGGAAACACCATATATTTT
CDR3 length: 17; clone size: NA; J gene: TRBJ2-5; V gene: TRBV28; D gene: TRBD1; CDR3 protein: CASSLPQRTGTGETQYF; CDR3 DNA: TGTGCCAGCAGTTTACCCCAACGGACAGGGACGGGAGAGACCCAGTACTTC
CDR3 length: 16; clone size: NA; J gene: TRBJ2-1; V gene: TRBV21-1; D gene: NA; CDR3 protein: CASSKPRTSTYNEQFF; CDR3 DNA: TGTGCCAGCAGCAAACCCCGGACTAGTACCTACAATGAGCAGTTCTTC
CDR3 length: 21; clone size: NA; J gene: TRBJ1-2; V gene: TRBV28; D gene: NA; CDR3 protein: CASSLFVRRGATGHPNYGYTF; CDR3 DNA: TGTGCCAGCAGTTTATTCGTGAGGCGTGGGGCCACGGGACACCCTAACTATGGCTACACCTTC
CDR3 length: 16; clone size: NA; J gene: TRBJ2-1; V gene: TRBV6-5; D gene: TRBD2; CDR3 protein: CASSYSTSGLYNEQFF; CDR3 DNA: TGTGCCAGCAGTTATTCGACTAGCGGGTTGTACAATGAGCAGTTCTTC
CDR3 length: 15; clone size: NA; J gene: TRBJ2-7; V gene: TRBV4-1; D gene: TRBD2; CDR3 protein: CASSQGPSGGYEQYF; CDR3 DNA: TGCGCCAGCAGCCAAGGTCCTAGCGGGGGGTACGAGCAGTACTTC
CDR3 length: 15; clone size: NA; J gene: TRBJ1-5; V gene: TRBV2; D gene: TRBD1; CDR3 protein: CASTKTGARNQPQHF; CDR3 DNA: TGTGCCAGCACCAAAACAGGGGCCCGCAATCAGCCCCAGCATTTT
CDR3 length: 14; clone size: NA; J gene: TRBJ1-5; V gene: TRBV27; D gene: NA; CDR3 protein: CASSFRRGNQPQHF; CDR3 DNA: TGTGCCAGCAGTTTTCGCAGGGGCAATCAGCCCCAGCATTTT
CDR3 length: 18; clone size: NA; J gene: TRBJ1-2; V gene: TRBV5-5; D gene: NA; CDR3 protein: CASSLAPAGTPYGYGYTF; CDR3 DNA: TGTGCCAGCAGCTTGGCCCCAGCGGGGACCCCTTATGGGTATGGCTACACCTTC
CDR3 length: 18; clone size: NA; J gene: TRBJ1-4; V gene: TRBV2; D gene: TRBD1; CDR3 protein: CASSGGTGRGRGNEKLFF; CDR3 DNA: TGTGCCAGCAGTGGCGGGACAGGCAGAGGACGGGGGAATGAAAAACTGTTTTTT
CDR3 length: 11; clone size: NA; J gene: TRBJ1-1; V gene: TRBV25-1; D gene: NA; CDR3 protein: CARYLNTEAFF; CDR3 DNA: TGTGCCAGGTATTTGAACACTGAAGCTTTCTTT
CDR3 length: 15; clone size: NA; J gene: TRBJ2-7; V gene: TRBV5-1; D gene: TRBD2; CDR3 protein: CASSLGAGAAGEQYF; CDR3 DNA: TGCGCCAGCAGCTTGGGGGCGGGAGCGGCGGGGGAGCAGTACTTC
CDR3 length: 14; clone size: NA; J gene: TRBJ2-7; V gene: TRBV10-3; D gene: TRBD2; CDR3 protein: CAISYWTSSYEQYF; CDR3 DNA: TGTGCCATCAGCTACTGGACTAGCTCCTACGAGCAGTACTTC
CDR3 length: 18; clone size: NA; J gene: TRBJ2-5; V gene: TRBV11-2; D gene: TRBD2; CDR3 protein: CASSLEPPGLAERKTQYF; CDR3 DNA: TGTGCCAGCAGCTTAGAGCCCCCCGGACTAGCGGAAAGGAAGACCCAGTACTTC
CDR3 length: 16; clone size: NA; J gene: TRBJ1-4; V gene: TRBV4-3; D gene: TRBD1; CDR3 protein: CASSPHPTGKNEKLFF; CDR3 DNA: TGCGCCAGCAGCCCGCACCCGACAGGGAAGAATGAAAAACTGTTTTTT
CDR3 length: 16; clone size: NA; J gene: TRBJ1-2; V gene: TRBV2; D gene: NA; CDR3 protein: CARSRPEATGNYGYTF; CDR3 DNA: TGTGCCAGATCCCGCCCGGAAGCGACAGGAAACTATGGCTACACCTTC
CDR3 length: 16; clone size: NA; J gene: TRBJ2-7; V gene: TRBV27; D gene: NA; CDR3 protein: CASRELSDFHGYEQYF; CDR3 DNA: TGTGCCAGCAGGGAACTCTCGGACTTCCATGGCTACGAGCAGTACTTC
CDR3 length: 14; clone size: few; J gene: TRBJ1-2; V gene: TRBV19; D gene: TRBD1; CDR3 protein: CASSTPGTAYGYTF; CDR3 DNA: TGTGCCAGTAGTACCCCCGGGACAGCCTATGGCTACACCTTC
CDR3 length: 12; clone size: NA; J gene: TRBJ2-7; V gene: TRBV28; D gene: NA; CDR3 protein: CASIGRANEQYF; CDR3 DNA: TGTGCCAGCATTGGCAGGGCCAACGAGCAGTACTTC
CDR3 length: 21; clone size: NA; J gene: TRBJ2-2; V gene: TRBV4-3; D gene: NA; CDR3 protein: CASSPGLAVWPRLGNTGELFF; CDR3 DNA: TGCGCCAGCAGCCCAGGGTTGGCGGTGTGGCCTCGATTGGGGAACACCGGGGAGCTGTTTTTT
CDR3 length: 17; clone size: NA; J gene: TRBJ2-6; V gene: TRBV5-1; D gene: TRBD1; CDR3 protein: CASSPGQGDSGANVLTF; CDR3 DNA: TGCGCCAGCAGCCCGGGACAGGGGGACTCTGGGGCCAACGTCCTGACTTTC
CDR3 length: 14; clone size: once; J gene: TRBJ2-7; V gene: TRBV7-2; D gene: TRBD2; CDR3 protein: CASSLSGSVYEQYF; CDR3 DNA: TGTGCCAGCAGCCTGAGCGGGAGTGTCTACGAGCAGTACTTC
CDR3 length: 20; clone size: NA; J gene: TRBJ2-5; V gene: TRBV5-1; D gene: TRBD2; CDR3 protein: CASSLDRPGASGGPPETQYF; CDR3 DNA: TGCGCCAGCAGCTTGGACAGACCCGGAGCTAGCGGGGGCCCGCCGGAGACCCAGTACTTC
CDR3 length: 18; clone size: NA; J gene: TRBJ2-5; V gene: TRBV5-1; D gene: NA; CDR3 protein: CASSLAGRAGVYQETQYF; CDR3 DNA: TGCGCCAGCAGCTTGGCCGGTAGGGCAGGGGTGTACCAAGAGACCCAGTACTTC
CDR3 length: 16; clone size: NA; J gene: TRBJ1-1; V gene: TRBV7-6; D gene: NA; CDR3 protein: CASSYRPAAPNTEAFF; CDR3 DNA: TGTGCCAGCAGCTACAGGCCCGCGGCTCCGAACACTGAAGCTTTCTTT
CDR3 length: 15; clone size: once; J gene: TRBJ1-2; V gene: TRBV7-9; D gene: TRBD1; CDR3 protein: CASRGEDRKVYGYTF; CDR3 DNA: TGTGCCAGCAGGGGCGAGGACAGGAAAGTCTATGGCTACACCTTC
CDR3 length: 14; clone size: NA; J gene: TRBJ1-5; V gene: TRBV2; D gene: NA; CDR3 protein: CASRRGQSNQPQHF; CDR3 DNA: TGTGCCAGCAGGAGAGGACAGAGCAATCAGCCCCAGCATTTT
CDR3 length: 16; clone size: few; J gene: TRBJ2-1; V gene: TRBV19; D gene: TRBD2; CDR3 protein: CASSRGERGVHNEQFF; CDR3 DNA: TGTGCCAGTAGTAGGGGGGAGCGGGGGGTGCACAATGAGCAGTTCTTC
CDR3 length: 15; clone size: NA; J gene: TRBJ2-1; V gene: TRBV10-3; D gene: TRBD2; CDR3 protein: CAISESGGVHNEQFF; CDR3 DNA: TGTGCCATCAGTGAGAGCGGGGGGGTTCACAATGAGCAGTTCTTC
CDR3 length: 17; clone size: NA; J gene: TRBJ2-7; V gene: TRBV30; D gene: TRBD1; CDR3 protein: CAWSVAEQGSRPYEQYF; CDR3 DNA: TGTGCCTGGAGTGTTGCGGAACAGGGGTCTCGTCCTTACGAGCAGTACTTC
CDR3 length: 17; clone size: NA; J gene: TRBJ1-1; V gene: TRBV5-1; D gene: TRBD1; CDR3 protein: CASSCDGTGTDTTEAFF; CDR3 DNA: TGCGCCAGCAGCTGCGACGGGACAGGGACGGACACCACTGAAGCTTTCTTT